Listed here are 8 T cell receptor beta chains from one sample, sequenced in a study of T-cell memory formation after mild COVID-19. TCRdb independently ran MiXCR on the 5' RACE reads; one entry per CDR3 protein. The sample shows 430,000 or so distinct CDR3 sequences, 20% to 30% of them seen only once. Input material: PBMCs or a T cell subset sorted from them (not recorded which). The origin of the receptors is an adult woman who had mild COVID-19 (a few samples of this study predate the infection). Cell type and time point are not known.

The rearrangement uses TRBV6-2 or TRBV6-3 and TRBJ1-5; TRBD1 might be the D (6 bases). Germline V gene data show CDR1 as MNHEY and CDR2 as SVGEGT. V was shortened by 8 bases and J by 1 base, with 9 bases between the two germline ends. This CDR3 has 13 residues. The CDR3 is CASRDKSNQPQHF. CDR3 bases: TGTGCCAGCCGGGACAAAAGCAATCAGCCCCAGCATTTT.

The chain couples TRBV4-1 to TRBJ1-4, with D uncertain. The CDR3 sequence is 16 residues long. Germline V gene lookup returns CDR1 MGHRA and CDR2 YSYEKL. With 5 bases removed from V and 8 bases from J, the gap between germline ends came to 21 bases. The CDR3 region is CASSVRERTAREKLFF. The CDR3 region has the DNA TGCGCCAGCAGCGTGCGGGAGAGGACGGCCAGAGAAAAACTGTTTTTT.

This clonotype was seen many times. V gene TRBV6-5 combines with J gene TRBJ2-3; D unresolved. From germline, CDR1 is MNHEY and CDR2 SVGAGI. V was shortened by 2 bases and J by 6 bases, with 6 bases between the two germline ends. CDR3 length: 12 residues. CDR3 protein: CASSYGPDTQYF. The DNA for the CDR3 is TGTGCCAGCAGTTACGGGCCGGATACGCAGTATTTT.

DNA of the CDR3: TGTGCCAGCAGCGCAAGGGGAGACAGCGACTACGAGCAGTACTTC. This sequence encodes CASSARGDSDYEQYF. The rearrangement joins TRBV13 to TRBJ2-7, with D perhaps matching TRBD1 or TRBD2 (5 bases each). Per the germline V gene, CDR1 is PRHDT and CDR2 is FYEKMQ (reference sequence). V gave up 5 bases and J gave up 3 bases, with 17 bases separating them. The CDR3 has 15 amino acids.

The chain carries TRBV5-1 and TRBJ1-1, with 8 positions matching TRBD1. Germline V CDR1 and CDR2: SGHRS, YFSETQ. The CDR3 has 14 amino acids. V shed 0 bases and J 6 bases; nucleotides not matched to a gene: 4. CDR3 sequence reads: CASSLAGGLAEAFF. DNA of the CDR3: TGCGCCAGCAGCTTGGCAGGGGGCCTGGCTGAAGCTTTCTTT.

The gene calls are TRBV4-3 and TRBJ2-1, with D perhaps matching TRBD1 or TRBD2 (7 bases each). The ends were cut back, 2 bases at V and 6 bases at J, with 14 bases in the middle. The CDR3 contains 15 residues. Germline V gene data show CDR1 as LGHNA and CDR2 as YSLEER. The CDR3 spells CASSQSGKGANEQFF. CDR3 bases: TGCGCCAGCAGCCAAAGCGGGAAGGGGGCCAATGAGCAGTTCTTC.

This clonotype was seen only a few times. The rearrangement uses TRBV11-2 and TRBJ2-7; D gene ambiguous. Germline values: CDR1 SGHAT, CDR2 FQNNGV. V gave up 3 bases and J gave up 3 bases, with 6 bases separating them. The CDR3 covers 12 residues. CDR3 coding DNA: TGTGCCAGCAGCTTTTTAGGCTACGAGCAGTACTTC. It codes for CASSFLGYEQYF.

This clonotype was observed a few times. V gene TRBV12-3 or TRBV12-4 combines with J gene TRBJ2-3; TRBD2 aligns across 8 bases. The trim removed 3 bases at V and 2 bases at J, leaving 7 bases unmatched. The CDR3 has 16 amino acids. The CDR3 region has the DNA TGTGCCAGCAGTTTGAGCGGGAGCCCCTCCACAGATACGCAGTATTTT. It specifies CASSLSGSPSTDTQYF.